One TCR beta chain is described in this entry. Antigen unknown. This specimen belongs to a study of cytomegalovirus exposure and HLA in healthy donors. The CDR3 extends over 17 amino acids. The V and J ends lost 2 bases and 4 bases respectively, with 20 bases between them. In germline, CDR1 is MDHEN, CDR2 SYDVKM. Primers for the PCR totalled 60 Vbeta and 13 Jbeta. The repertoire was sequenced with immunoSEQ multiplex PCR; TCRdb's copy has only in-frame clones and lacks some. The profile shows about 120,000 clones, roughly 83% of them singletons. Study outcomes and limitations: When a later analysis was performed, an Asian-associated ancestry cluster reportedly had fewer N-insertions than the roughly 700-donor mean.

The chain recombines TRBV28 with TRBJ2-5; maybe TRBD2 (6 bases). Sample: PBMCs. The sequence derives from a man between 18 and 35 years old in good health and CMV-seronegative. The DNA of the CDR3 is TGTGCCAGCAGTTTAAAATGGGGCCCGGGAGAGAGAGAGACCCAGTACTTC. This codes for CASSLKWGPGERETQYF.